The present entry profiles one TCR beta chain with its context. Germline-derived CDR1 and CDR2 are MNHEY and SVGAGI. The ends were cut back, 2 bases at V and 2 bases at J, with 7 bases in the middle. The CDR3 spans 13 residues. This sample was taken from a study of control samples from healthy donors and cancer patients. Profiled with immunoSEQ multiplex PCR; TCRdb holds only in-frame clones, not every one. The data contain roughly 200,000 clones, 85% to 95% of them singletons. The source is a man aged 45 to 65 in good health. Sequencing used blood. The chain uses TRBV6-5 and TRBJ2-7; a possible D gene is TRBD2 (5 bases). Here the CDR3 DNA reads TGTGCCAGCAGTTACGACGGGACCTACGAGCAGTACTTC. The encoded protein is CASSYDGTYEQYF.